The next 5 T cell receptor beta chains were all read from a single sample in a study of T cells after yellow fever vaccination. A single record per CDR3 protein comes from TCRdb applying MiXCR to the 5' RACE reads. The sample yields tens of thousands of distinct CDR3 sequences, just under 8% seen once. The source was CD8+ T cells sorted from PBMCs, collected on the day of the yellow fever booster vaccination. These receptors were obtained from a man aged 25-40 years who received the YFV17D yellow fever vaccine.

The chain couples TRBV7-9 to TRBJ2-1; maybe TRBD2 (7 bases). This CDR3 is built from 17 residues. The germline CDR1 and CDR2 sequences are SEHNR and FQNEAQ (reference sequence). Trimming left V 1 base short and J 7 bases short, with 20 bases between. The CDR3 reads CASSLVGGPAGINEQFF. The CDR3 DNA reads TGTGCCAGCAGCTTAGTGGGGGGGCCAGCGGGAATTAATGAGCAGTTCTTC.

The rearrangement links TRBV4-2 to TRBJ2-1; 8 nucleotides line up with TRBD1. The CDR3 has 15 amino acids. The germline V gene has CDR1 LGHNA and CDR2 YNFKEQ. V lost 3 bases and J lost 0; bases outside the gene matches: 1. CDR3 bases: TGTGCCAGCAGCCAGGACAGGGACTCCTACAATGAGCAGTTCTTC. Residues: CASSQDRDSYNEQFF.

V usage is TRBV12-3 or TRBV12-4 and J usage is TRBJ2-1, with D possibly TRBD1 on 5 matching bases. The CDR3 is 15 residues long. V lost 0 bases to trimming and J lost 8 bases, with 14 bases between them. CDR3 bases: TGTGCCAGCAGTTTAGCGCAGACAGTGTCAGATGAGCAGTTCTTC. Protein sequence: CASSLAQTVSDEQFF.

This clonotype occurred many times. The chain uses TRBV14 and TRBJ2-7; D may be TRBD1 (6 bases). Per the germline V gene, CDR1 is SGHDN and CDR2 is FVKESK. The CDR3 contains 14 residues. Trimming removed 0 bases at V and 10 bases at J, with 16 bases between. The CDR3 region is CASSQDYSGHPQYF. CDR3 DNA: TGTGCCAGCAGCCAAGATTATTCGGGACATCCCCAGTACTTC.

The CDR3 loop reads CSVQDRFTGELFF. In DNA form, the CDR3 reads TGCAGTGTACAGGACAGGTTCACCGGGGAGCTGTTTTTT. This chain connects TRBV20-1 to TRBJ2-2, with TRBD1 matching over 7 bases. The ends lost 7 bases at V and 4 bases at J; junction bases unmatched: 6. The CDR3 extends over 13 amino acids. Looked up from germline, CDR1 is DFQATT and CDR2 is SNEGSKA (reference sequence).